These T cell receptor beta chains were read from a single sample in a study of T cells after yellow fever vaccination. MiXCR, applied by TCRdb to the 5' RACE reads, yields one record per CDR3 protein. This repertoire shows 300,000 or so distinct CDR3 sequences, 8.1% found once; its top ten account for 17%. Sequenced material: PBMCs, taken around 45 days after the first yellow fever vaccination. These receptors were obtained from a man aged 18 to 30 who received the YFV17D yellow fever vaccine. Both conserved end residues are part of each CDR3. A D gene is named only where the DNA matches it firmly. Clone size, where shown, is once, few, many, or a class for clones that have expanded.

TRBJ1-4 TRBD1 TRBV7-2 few TGTGCCAGCAGCTTAGTAGGTCAGGGGGCGCAAGAAAAACTGTTTTTT CASSLVGQGAQEKLFF
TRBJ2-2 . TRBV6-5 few TGTGCCAGCAGCTACGGTTCATCCGGGGAGCTGTTTTTT CASSYGSSGELFF
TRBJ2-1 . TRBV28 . TGTGCCAGCAGGGCGTGGGGGCTTAAGTCCTACAATGAGCAGTTCTTC CASRAWGLKSYNEQFF
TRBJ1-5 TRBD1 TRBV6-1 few TGTGCCAGCAGTGTAAGGCCCGGGACAGTTGATAGCAATCAGCCCCAGCATTTT CASSVRPGTVDSNQPQHF
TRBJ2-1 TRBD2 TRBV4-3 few TGCGCCAGCAGCCAATACCTAGCGGGTACACAAATGAGCTCCTACAATGAGCAGTTCTTC CASSQYLAGTQMSSYNEQFF
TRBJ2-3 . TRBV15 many TGTGCCACCAGCAGAGATAGGGCAGATACGCAGTATTTT CATSRDRADTQYF
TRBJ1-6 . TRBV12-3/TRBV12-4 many TGTGCCAGCAGTTTAGGGGCCCTAAATTCACCCCTCCACTTT CASSLGALNSPLHF
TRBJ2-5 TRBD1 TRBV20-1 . TGCAGTGCCGGCGACAGGGTAAAGACCCAGTACTTC CSAGDRVKTQYF
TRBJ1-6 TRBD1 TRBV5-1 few TGCGCCAGCAGCTTTAACACAGGGGGCGAGTCACCCCTCCACTTT CASSFNTGGESPLHF
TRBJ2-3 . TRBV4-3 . TGCGCCAGCAGCCAAGGGGGTGGTCCAGATACGCAGTATTTT CASSQGGGPDTQYF
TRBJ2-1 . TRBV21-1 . TGTGCCAGCAGCAAACTAGCGGGGACTCGGACGGAGCAGTTCTTC CASSKLAGTRTEQFF
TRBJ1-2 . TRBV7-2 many TGTGCCAGCAGCTTAGCGAGGCTACCTGATGGTGGCTACACCTTC CASSLARLPDGGYTF
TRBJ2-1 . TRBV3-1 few TGTGCCAGCAGCCAAGATGGGGCCGACAATGAGCAGTTCTTC CASSQDGADNEQFF
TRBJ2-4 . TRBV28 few TGTGCCAGCAGTTTAAGTGGGACCAAAAACATTCAGTACTTC CASSLSGTKNIQYF
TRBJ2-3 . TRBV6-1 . TGTGCCAGCAGGGCCTTGGGGGGGCCCCGCACAGATACGCAGTATTTT CASRALGGPRTDTQYF
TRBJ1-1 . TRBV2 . TGTGCCAGCAGTGATCAGTTTAACACTGAAGCTTTCTTT CASSDQFNTEAFF
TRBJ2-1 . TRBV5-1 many TGCGCCAGCAGCTTGAACAGGGTGTCCTACAATGAGCAGTTCTTC CASSLNRVSYNEQFF
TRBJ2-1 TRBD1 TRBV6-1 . TGTGCCAGCAGTATGACAGGGGGAAACAATGAGCAGTTCTTC CASSMTGGNNEQFF
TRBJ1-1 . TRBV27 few TGTGCCAGCACCGCGTTAGGTGAAGCTTTCTTT CASTALGEAFF
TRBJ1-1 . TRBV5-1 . TGCGCCAGCAGCCACAGGGAGAATTGGCATGAAGCTTTCTTT CASSHRENWHEAFF
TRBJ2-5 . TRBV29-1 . TGCAGCGTTGAAGAGGGTCGCGAGACCCAGTACTTC CSVEEGRETQYF
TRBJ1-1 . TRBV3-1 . TGTGCCACCAGCCAAGAAGGGGGTTGGACTGAAGCTTTCTTT CATSQEGGWTEAFF
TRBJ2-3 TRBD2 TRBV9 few TGTGCCAGCAGCGCCCGAGGGGGACTAGCGGGAGATACGCAGTATTTT CASSARGGLAGDTQYF